These 29 T cell receptor beta chains originate from one sample sequenced in a study of cytomegalovirus exposure and HLA in healthy donors. The PCR used 60 Vbeta and 13 Jbeta primers. Repertoires were generated with immunoSEQ multiplex PCR, while TCRdb's copy carries only in-frame clones and drops some. This sample has around 190,000 clones, with around 80% found just once. Sequencing was carried out using PBMCs. All receptors come from a woman younger than 45 in good health and CMV-seropositive.

The J gene is TRBJ2-5, the V gene TRBV25-1, with 8 bases matching TRBD2. This CDR3 spans 14 amino acids. The junction had 2 bases not matched to a gene; V was cut back by 2 bases and J by 3 bases. Germline values: CDR1 MGHDK, CDR2 SYGVNS. DNA of the CDR3: TGTGCCAGCAGTGAAGGCGGGGGGAAAGAGACCCAGTACTTC. Translating gives CASSEGGGKETQYF.

The genes are TRBV5-4 and TRBJ2-1; 9 nucleotides align to TRBD2. The V and J ends lost 3 bases and 1 base, in that order; junction bases with no gene match: 5. There are 16 residues in the CDR3. Looked up from germline, CDR1 is SGHNT and CDR2 is YYREEE (reference sequence). The DNA of the CDR3 is TGTGCCAGCAGCTCCGGGCGGGAGGGATCCTACAATGAGCAGTTCTTC. Amino acids: CASSSGREGSYNEQFF. Variable domain in full (rest from reference TRBV5-4 and TRBJ2-1): ETGVTQSPTHLIKTRGQQVTLRCSSQSGHNTVSWYQQALGQGPQFIFQYYREEENGRGNFPPRFSGLQFPNYSSELNVNALELDDSALYLCASSSGREGSYNEQFFGPGTRLTVL.

The chain recombines TRBV10-3 with TRBJ2-5; 7 bases align to TRBD2. The CDR3 is 13 amino acids. The junction had 5 bases not matched to a gene; V was cut back by 6 bases and J by 4 bases. Germline loops: CDR1 ENHRY, CDR2 SYGVKD. CDR3 sequence (DNA): TGTGCCATCAGGGGGGGGAGGGGAGAGACCCAGTACTTC. Translation gives CAIRGGRGETQYF.

The gene calls are TRBV4-1 and TRBJ1-2; D uncertain. The ends were cut back, 1 base at V and 0 bases at J, with 12 bases in the middle. Germline values: CDR1 MGHRA, CDR2 YSYEKL. The CDR3 extends over 16 amino acids. The chain's CDR3 is CASSQGWAPANYGYTF. The CDR3 bases are TGCGCCAGCAGCCAAGGGTGGGCACCCGCTAACTATGGCTACACCTTC.

The rearrangement joins TRBV5-1 to TRBJ1-4; unclear D gene. V was pared by 0 bases and J by 5 bases, with 5 bases between. This CDR3 region has 13 residues. Germline-derived CDR1 and CDR2 are SGHRS and YFSETQ. The CDR3 spells CASSLGENEKLFF. CDR3 coding DNA: TGCGCCAGCAGCTTGGGAGAGAATGAAAAACTGTTTTTT.

This clone was counted a single time. CDR3 sequence reads: CASSPLRVAGIGELFF. The CDR3 DNA follows: TGTGCCAGCAGCCCCCTCCGGGTAGCGGGGATCGGGGAGCTGTTTTTT. The V and J genes are TRBV11-3 and TRBJ2-2, with TRBD2 matching 8 bases. The CDR3 runs 16 residues. Per the germline V gene, CDR1 is SGHNT and CDR2 is YENEEA. V was pared by 5 bases and J by 7 bases, with 12 bases of the junction left unmatched. The full variable domain, completed using reference TRBV11-3 and TRBJ2-2, is EAGVVQSPRYKIIEKKQPVAFWCNPISGHNTLYWYLQNLGQGPELLIRYENEEAVDDSQLPKDRFSAERLKGVDSTLKIQPAELGDSAVYLCASSPLRVAGIGELFFGEGSRLTVL.

J is TRBJ1-5 and V is TRBV19, with a weak D call TRBD1 (5 bases). The CDR3 runs to 13 residues. Germline CDR1 reads LNHDA; CDR2 reads SQIVND (reference sequence). The V gene lost 3 bases and the J gene lost 7 bases, with 10 bases spanning the gap. The CDR3 DNA follows: TGTGCCAGTAGTATTAGGAGGGACCAGCCCCAGCATTTT. Protein sequence: CASSIRRDQPQHF.

Only a few counts were recorded for this clone. The J gene is TRBJ1-4, the V gene TRBV11-2; D not certain. Trimming cost V 3 bases and J 4 bases, with 9 bases left between them. Germline CDR1 reads SGHAT; CDR2 reads FQNNGV. This CDR3 comprises 14 residues. CDR3 sequence reads: CASSFSRGNEKLFF. CDR3 DNA: TGTGCCAGCAGCTTTAGCCGTGGTAATGAAAAACTGTTTTTT.

This rearrangement joins TRBV7-2 to TRBJ1-1; a possible D gene is TRBD1 (5 bases). Trimming stripped 6 bases from V and 1 base from J, with 9 bases between. The CDR3 has 13 residues. Germline V CDR1 and CDR2: SGHTA, FQGNSA. CDR3 loop: CASRRDSNTEAFF. The CDR3 DNA is TGTGCCAGCAGACGGGACTCGAACACTGAAGCTTTCTTT.

V usage is TRBV6-1 and J usage is TRBJ1-1; 7 bases are shared with TRBD1. Unmatched junction bases numbered 19, after V lost 6 bases and J lost 0 bases. The CDR3 is made up of 19 amino acids. Germline V CDR1 and CDR2: MNHNS, SASEGT. CDR3 bases: TGTGCCAGCAGCGAACCCGCAGGAGGGGGCTTAATAATGAACACTGAAGCTTTCTTT. Its translation: CASSEPAGGGLIMNTEAFF.

This clone was observed a few times. The genes are TRBV7-2 and TRBJ2-5; a weak D match, TRBD1 (8 bases). Germline V lookup: CDR1 SGHTA, CDR2 FQGNSA. The CDR3 has 15 amino acids. The V and J ends lost 5 bases and 5 bases respectively, with 18 bases between them. In nucleotides, the CDR3 is TGTGCCAGCAGCCCAGGGGGCGGGAGAAGGGAGACCCAGTACTTC. Residues: CASSPGGGRRETQYF.

The gene calls are TRBV6-1 and TRBJ2-7, with 10 bases identical to TRBD2. CDR1 and CDR2 (germline): MNHNS, SASEGT. Unmatched junction bases numbered 7, after V lost 5 bases and J lost 6 bases. CDR3 size: 14 residues. The CDR3 loop is CASSSLAGVAEQYF. CDR3 DNA: TGTGCCAGCAGTTCGCTAGCGGGAGTCGCCGAGCAGTACTTC.

This clone was seen only once. V is TRBV27 and J is TRBJ2-7, with D perhaps matching TRBD2 (6 bases). CDR3 length equals 14 residues. V dropped 3 bases and J dropped 4 bases, with 13 bases sitting between them. Germline V gene lookup returns CDR1 MNHEY and CDR2 SMNVEV (reference sequence). The DNA of the CDR3 is TGTGCCAGCAGTTTCGCGGGGCCCCATTACGAGCAGTACTTC. Its protein product is CASSFAGPHYEQYF.

This rearrangement joins TRBV9 to TRBJ2-1; TRBD2 matches at 7 bases. The junction had 5 bases not matched to a gene; V was cut back by 0 bases and J by 2 bases. CDR1 SGDLS and CDR2 YYNGEE come from the germline V gene. The CDR3 consists of 16 residues. This CDR3 is CASSVAGLPPYNEQFF. The CDR3 nucleotides are TGTGCCAGCAGCGTAGCGGGACTACCCCCCTACAATGAGCAGTTCTTC.

The rearrangement uses TRBV30 and TRBJ1-1, with D uncertain. V dropped 4 bases and J dropped 9 bases, with 15 bases sitting between them. The CDR3 is made up of 12 amino acids. Looked up from germline, CDR1 is GTSNPN and CDR2 is SVGIG (reference sequence). The CDR3 DNA reads as TGTGCCTGGAACCCTGGGAGGCTCCAAGCTTTCTTT. Translated: CAWNPGRLQAFF. Filled out from reference TRBV30 and TRBJ1-1, the complete variable domain reads SQTIHQWPATLVQPVGSPLSLECTVEGTSNPNLYWYRQAAGRGLQLLFYSVGIGQISSEVPQNLSASRPQDRQFILSSKKLLLSDSGFYLCAWNPGRLQAFFGQGTRLTVV.

The J gene is TRBJ1-1, the V gene TRBV5-4; D remains ambiguous. V was cut by 2 bases and J by 3 bases, with 8 bases left in between. Germline V lookup: CDR1 SGHNT, CDR2 YYREEE (reference sequence). The CDR3 is 13 amino acids. CDR3 sequence reads: CASSFSEDTEAFF. The CDR3 coding sequence is TGTGCCAGCAGCTTTAGCGAAGACACTGAAGCTTTCTTT.

The chain is built from TRBV5-6 and TRBJ2-5, with D possibly matching TRBD1 (6 bases). CDR1 is SGHDT and CDR2 is YYEEEE in the germline V gene. V lost 3 bases to trimming and J lost 4 bases, with 19 bases between them. The CDR3 length is 16 residues. CDR3 loop: CASSSNFRGWGETQYF. Here the CDR3 DNA reads TGTGCCAGCAGCTCAAACTTCAGGGGATGGGGAGAGACCCAGTACTTC.

The rearrangement links TRBV6-5 to TRBJ1-1; 10 bases are a match to TRBD1. CDR1 and CDR2 from the germline V gene are MNHEY and SVGAGI. V shed 2 bases, J shed 5 bases, and the junction held 8 bases outside the gene matches. The CDR3 is made up of 16 amino acids. CDR3 protein: CASSYRPGQGSTEAFF. Written as DNA, the CDR3 is TGTGCCAGCAGTTACCGGCCGGGACAGGGGTCTACTGAAGCTTTCTTT.

The rearrangement joins TRBV6-5 to TRBJ2-1, with TRBD2 matching over 13 bases. Germline V gene sequence: CDR1 MNHEY, CDR2 SVGAGI. V dropped 5 bases and J dropped 8; count of bases not matched to a gene: 6. There are 15 residues in the CDR3. CDR3 sequence reads: CASSGLAGVSDEQFF. The CDR3 DNA follows: TGTGCCAGCAGTGGACTAGCGGGAGTTTCGGATGAGCAGTTCTTC.

The chain combines TRBV27 with TRBJ1-2, with a possible D match to TRBD1 (6 bases). V dropped 5 bases and J dropped 3 bases, with 16 bases sitting between them. The CDR3 is made up of 15 amino acids. Germline CDR1 reads MNHEY; CDR2 reads SMNVEV (reference sequence). CDR3 in amino acids: CASSVSFTGYYGYTF. The CDR3 coding sequence is TGTGCCAGCAGTGTCTCCTTCACAGGGTACTATGGCTACACCTTC.

The chain is built from TRBV7-8 and TRBJ1-2, with TRBD1 matching over 8 bases. The length of the CDR3 is 16 residues. The germline V gene has CDR1 SGHVS and CDR2 FQNEAQ. Trimming removed 5 bases from V and 4 bases from J; junction bases left unmatched: 12. CDR3 sequence (DNA): TGTGCCAGCAGCCCGACAGGGGTTTGGGACTTCTATGGCTACACCTTC. This translates into CASSPTGVWDFYGYTF.

The chain employs TRBV7-9 and TRBJ1-4, with D hard to call. Trimming removed 3 bases from V and 8 bases from J, with 13 bases in between. From germline, CDR1 is SEHNR and CDR2 FQNEAQ (reference sequence). There are 14 residues in the CDR3. The CDR3 sequence: CASSFGNVGEKLFF. CDR3 DNA sequence: TGTGCCAGCAGCTTCGGGAACGTCGGGGAAAAACTGTTTTTT.

The gene calls are TRBV7-8 and TRBJ2-6; 8 bases are shared with TRBD1. The CDR3 length is 17 residues. Losses at the gene ends were 4 bases for V and 3 bases for J; bases not matched to a gene: 8. The V gene's germline CDR1 is SGHVS and CDR2 FQNEAQ. The CDR3 reads CASSSDRGPLGANVLTF. The CDR3 region has the DNA TGTGCCAGCAGCTCAGACAGGGGCCCGCTTGGGGCCAACGTCCTGACTTTC.

The count of this clone is one. The chain joins TRBV2 to TRBJ2-3; 10 bases map to TRBD2. This CDR3 is built from 16 residues. Germline CDR1 SNHLY, CDR2 FYNNEI. V shed 0 bases, J shed 6 bases, and the junction held 6 bases outside the gene matches. CDR3 protein: CASSEAASGGADTQYF. The CDR3 DNA is TGTGCCAGCAGTGAAGCGGCTAGCGGGGGAGCCGATACGCAGTATTTT.

V gene TRBV6-4 combines with J gene TRBJ2-2; TRBD1 is a possible D gene (5 bases). Looked up from germline, CDR1 is MRHNA and CDR2 is SNTAGT. The V gene lost 4 bases and the J gene lost 5 bases, with 11 bases spanning the gap. The CDR3 runs to 14 residues. CDR3 sequence (DNA): TGTGCCAGCAGTGCAAGTCCAGGGACCGGGGAGCTGTTTTTT. Translating it yields CASSASPGTGELFF.

The chain uses TRBV18 and TRBJ2-5; 8 positions match TRBD1. Losses at the gene ends were 2 bases for V and 5 bases for J; bases not matched to a gene: 4. Germline CDR1 is KGHSH and CDR2 is LQKENI. This CDR3 region has 14 residues. The CDR3 sequence is CASSPKQGDETQYF. The CDR3 DNA reads TGTGCCAGCTCACCAAAACAGGGGGACGAGACCCAGTACTTC.

The CDR3 sequence is CASSLGLAAPDTQYF. CDR3 coding DNA: TGTGCCAGCAGCTTGGGACTAGCGGCTCCAGATACGCAGTATTTT. V is TRBV7-7 and J is TRBJ2-3; 11 nucleotides agree with TRBD2. Germline CDR1 and CDR2: SSHAT and FNYEAQ (reference sequence). The CDR3 has 15 amino acids. Trimming removed 3 bases from V and 4 bases from J; junction bases left unmatched: 3.

V usage is TRBV29-1 and J usage is TRBJ2-5; TRBD2 aligns across 8 bases. This CDR3 comprises 14 residues. The germline gives CDR1 SQVTM, CDR2 ANQGSEA. The V gene end was trimmed by 3 bases and the J gene end by 1 base; junction bases not matched to a gene: 4. The CDR3 sequence: CSVDKRESQETQYF. CDR3 in DNA: TGCAGCGTTGATAAGCGGGAGAGCCAAGAGACCCAGTACTTC.

The chain carries TRBV7-8 and TRBJ2-5; 11 bases are a match to TRBD2. Germline V gene data show CDR1 as SGHVS and CDR2 as FQNEAQ. The J segment lost 4 bases and the V segment lost 6 bases, leaving 16 bases of the junction unmatched. CDR3 length equals 18 residues. CDR3 region: CASSLRGRSGGARETQYF. The CDR3 bases are TGTGCCAGCAGTTTGCGGGGGCGTAGCGGGGGGGCGAGAGAGACCCAGTACTTC.